This entry is about one T cell receptor (beta chain). This CDR3 is 17 amino acids long. Germline-derived CDR1 and CDR2 are SGHVS and FQNEAQ. With V trimmed by 1 base and J by 8 bases, 15 bases remained unmatched. TCRdb keeps only in-frame clones here, not all; method: immunoSEQ multiplex PCR. This table holds about 400,000 clones, 75% to 90% found once. The sample is drawn from a study of blood T cell repertoires in COVID-19. Study-wide background: Italy, Spain and the United States were the sources of the convalescent and acute COVID-19 samples. In each case, the material was cDNA or gDNA derived from T cells, B-cell-depleted T cells, or PBMCs.

The V and J genes are TRBV7-8 and TRBJ1-2; 8 bases match TRBD1. What was sequenced was peripheral blood. The TCR originated in a woman aged 55-70 years with COVID-19, enrolled during active disease. The CDR3 sequence: CASSLVFFRGQEGGYTF. The CDR3 coding sequence is TGTGCCAGCAGCTTAGTTTTTTTTAGGGGACAGGAGGGAGGCTACACCTTC. The full variable domain, with the rest looked up from reference TRBV7-8 and TRBJ1-2, is GAGVSQSPRYKVAKRGQDVALRCDPISGHVSLFWYQQALGQGPEFLTYFQNEAQLDKSGLPSDRFFAERPEGSVSTLKIQRTQQEDSAVYLCASSLVFFRGQEGGYTFGSGTRLTVV.